Below, 30 T cell receptor beta chains from the same sample are listed, as sequenced in a study of blood T cell repertoires in COVID-19 (dated by TCRdb to about 2020). The method was the immunoSEQ multiplex PCR assay. Here the immuneACCESS table is served through TCRdb, limited to in-frame sequences with V and J called. Missing clones are a known gap in these copies; in checked studies unresolved V genes cover under half, and the rest lacks a known reason. Counted in this sample were about 100,000 clones; over 75% of them appeared once. Jointly, the top ten make up approximately 5.5% of the sample. The sample taken for sequencing was peripheral blood. The receptor set was obtained from a human donor in a cohort sampled during active COVID-19.

CDR3 sequence (DNA): TGTGCCAGCAGTTTATCCGCCCGGCAGGGTCTATATGGCTACACCTTC. Encoded protein: CASSLSARQGLYGYTF. J is TRBJ1-2 and V is TRBV27; TRBD1 is a possible D gene (5 bases). CDR1 is MNHEY, CDR2 SMNVEV, per germline (reference sequence). The CDR3 is 16 residues long. V shed 0 bases and J shed 5 bases, with 16 bases lying between them.

The V call is TRBV28, the J call TRBJ2-1, with D possibly being TRBD2 (7 bases). This CDR3 is 16 amino acids long. Germline V gives CDR1 MDHEN, CDR2 SYDVKM. The V gene lost 7 bases and the J gene lost 9 bases, with 25 bases spanning the gap. The CDR3 region has the DNA TGTGCCAGCATCCGAAGGGGGGGGAGCCTTAAGGGTGAGCAGTTCTTC. It is translated as CASIRRGGSLKGEQFF. The variable domain in full, completed from reference TRBV28 and TRBJ2-1, reads DVKVTQSSRYLVKRTGEKVFLECVQDMDHENMFWYRQDPGLGLRLIYFSYDVKMKEKGDIPEGYSVSREKKERFSLILESASTNQTSMYLCASIRRGGSLKGEQFFGPGTRLTVL.

This chain uses TRBV3-1 (or the pseudogene TRBV3-2) with TRBJ1-3, with D perhaps TRBD1 (6 bases). The germline V gene has CDR1 LGHDT and CDR2 YNNKEL (reference sequence). This CDR3 has 20 residues. V was shortened by 1 base and J by 1 base, with 23 bases between the two germline ends. DNA of the CDR3: TGTGCCAGCAGCCAAGGAGACCCACCCAGGGGTCGGGTATCTGGAAACACCATATATTTT. Its protein product is CASSQGDPPRGRVSGNTIYF.

J is TRBJ1-1 and V is TRBV30; no firm D call. The CDR3 spans 11 residues. Germline assignment: CDR1 GTSNPN and CDR2 SVGIG (reference sequence). V lost 5 bases and J 1 base, leaving 5 bases between the germline ends. This chain's CDR3 is CAWYRNTEAFF. The DNA of the CDR3 is TGTGCCTGGTACAGGAACACTGAAGCTTTCTTT.

The rearrangement uses TRBV7-8 and TRBJ1-4; D is unresolved. Germline V gives CDR1 SGHVS, CDR2 FQNEAQ. The CDR3 runs 13 residues. V was trimmed by 6 bases and J by 8 bases, leaving 13 bases between them. The CDR3, as DNA: TGTGCCAGCAGTCACCAAAATCAGGAAAAACTGTTTTTT. This sequence encodes CASSHQNQEKLFF.

The genes are TRBV7-9 and TRBJ2-3; 13 nucleotides agree with TRBD2. There are 17 residues in the CDR3. V was clipped by 5 bases and J by 6 bases; unmatched bases: 11. The germline V gene encodes CDR1 SEHNR and CDR2 FQNEAQ (reference sequence). The CDR3 DNA reads TGTGCCAGCAGCCTCGCAAGACTAGCGGGAGGATCGGATACGCAGTATTTT. Protein: CASSLARLAGGSDTQYF.

The chain couples TRBV4-1 to TRBJ2-5; a weak D match, TRBD2 (5 bases). The CDR3 is made up of 15 amino acids. From germline, CDR1 is MGHRA and CDR2 YSYEKL. V was pared by 3 bases and J by 5 bases, with 16 bases between. The CDR3, as DNA: TGCGCCAGCAGCCACGCGAGGGCGGGTGACGAGACCCAGTACTTC. It is translated as CASSHARAGDETQYF.

The genes are TRBV4-3 and TRBJ2-2; D might be TRBD2 (5 bases). Deletions cut 4 bases from V and 3 bases from J, with 6 bases between. Germline CDR1 LGHNA, CDR2 YSLEER. The CDR3 contains 13 residues. The CDR3 here is CASSPRDTGELFF. The CDR3 DNA is TGCGCCAGCAGCCCGCGGGACACCGGGGAGCTGTTTTTT.

The V call is TRBV28, the J call TRBJ1-6, with D maybe TRBD1 (6 bases). The germline V gene encodes CDR1 MDHEN and CDR2 SYDVKM. V was pared by 2 bases and J by 6 bases, with 11 bases between. This CDR3 contains 15 residues. The CDR3 sequence is CASSLQGSGNSPLHF. CDR3 DNA: TGTGCCAGCAGTTTACAGGGGAGTGGTAATTCACCCCTCCACTTT.

The chain recombines TRBV4-2 with TRBJ2-7; 7 bases line up with TRBD1. This CDR3 region has 15 residues. Per the germline V gene, CDR1 is LGHNA and CDR2 is YNFKEQ. Germline trimming cut 0 bases from V and 4 bases from J; bases unmatched to any gene: 6. CDR3 amino acids: CASSQERGREYEQYF. CDR3 sequence (DNA): TGTGCCAGCAGCCAAGAAAGGGGGCGAGAATACGAGCAGTACTTC.

This chain connects TRBV7-8 to TRBJ2-6; 7 nucleotides line up with TRBD1. J lost 0 bases, V lost 5 bases, and 7 bases had no gene match. CDR3 length: 17 amino acids. Germline V gene lookup returns CDR1 SGHVS and CDR2 FQNEAQ. CDR3 DNA: TGTGCCAGCAGCCATCGGACAGGTCGCTCTGGGGCCAACGTCCTGACTTTC. Translation gives CASSHRTGRSGANVLTF.

A note on this clone: Other DNA sequences from this sample encode an identical CDR3 as well. The chain has TRBV5-4 and TRBJ2-1; D unclear. The CDR3 has 14 residues. Germline V gene data show CDR1 as SGHNT and CDR2 as YYREEE (reference sequence). The V end was cut by 4 bases, the J end by 0 bases, with 8 bases between. CDR3 in DNA: TGTGCCAGCAGCCCCGGCGGCTCCTACAATGAGCAGTTCTTC. Encoded protein: CASSPGGSYNEQFF. Drawing the rest from reference TRBV5-4 and TRBJ2-1, the complete variable domain is ETGVTQSPTHLIKTRGQQVTLRCSSQSGHNTVSWYQQALGQGPQFIFQYYREEENGRGNFPPRFSGLQFPNYSSELNVNALELDDSALYLCASSPGGSYNEQFFGPGTRLTVL.

The chain combines TRBV7-8 with TRBJ2-5, with D possibly being TRBD2 (6 bases). Per germline, CDR1 SGHVS and CDR2 FQNEAQ. V was pared by 0 bases and J by 5 bases, with 10 bases between. The CDR3 runs to 14 residues. CDR3 in amino acids: CASSLAGGRETQYF. CDR3 nucleotide sequence: TGTGCCAGCAGCTTAGCGGGGGGTCGGGAGACCCAGTACTTC. The complete variable domain, with remaining parts taken from reference TRBV7-8 and TRBJ2-5, reads GAGVSQSPRYKVAKRGQDVALRCDPISGHVSLFWYQQALGQGPEFLTYFQNEAQLDKSGLPSDRFFAERPEGSVSTLKIQRTQQEDSAVYLCASSLAGGRETQYFGPGTRLLVL.

The rearrangement joins TRBV5-4 to TRBJ2-7; D is possibly TRBD1 (5 bases). The V end was cut by 0 bases, the J end by 4 bases, with 23 bases between. CDR3 length: 18 residues. Germline CDR1 reads SGHNT; CDR2 reads YYREEE (reference sequence). The CDR3 DNA sequence: TGTGCCAGCAGCTTGGGGGGATATAAGACAGACACGATTTACGAGCAGTACTTC. Translation: CASSLGGYKTDTIYEQYF.

As to this clone: The same CDR3 is also encoded by other DNA sequences in this sample. The chain links TRBV7-2 to TRBJ2-3; 8 bases map to TRBD2. Trimming removed 3 bases from V and 0 bases from J; junction bases left unmatched: 5. Germline-derived CDR1 and CDR2 are SGHTA and FQGNSA. The CDR3 sequence is 16 residues long. CDR3 in amino acids: CASSLVGGASTDTQYF. Written as DNA, the CDR3 is TGTGCCAGCAGCTTGGTCGGGGGGGCCAGCACAGATACGCAGTATTTT.

The chain has TRBV30 and TRBJ2-3, with TRBD2 identical over 8 bases. CDR1 and CDR2 from the germline V gene are GTSNPN and SVGIG (reference sequence). V gave up 0 bases and J gave up 6 bases; unmatched junction bases: 8. This CDR3 contains 15 residues. In DNA, the CDR3 is TGTGCCTGGAGTGTAACGGGAGGGCCTGGGGATACGCAGTATTTT. Amino acid sequence: CAWSVTGGPGDTQYF.

V gene TRBV29-1 combines with J gene TRBJ2-7; TRBD2 matches 8 bases. The CDR3 runs 13 residues. Trimming cost V 7 bases and J 7 bases; bases outside gene matches: 12. Germline V gene lookup returns CDR1 SQVTM and CDR2 ANQGSEA. The CDR3 region has the DNA TGCAGCGCAACCGGGACTAGACAAGAAGAGCAGTACTTC. It codes for CSATGTRQEEQYF.

The rearrangement joins TRBV6-1 to TRBJ1-6; D might be TRBD1 (5 bases). The germline gives CDR1 MNHNS, CDR2 SASEGT. Trimming shortened V by 1 base and J by 6 bases, and 10 bases separated the two germline ends. CDR3 length: 15 residues. The CDR3: CASSEVTVTNSPLHF. The CDR3 DNA follows: TGTGCCAGCAGTGAAGTGACAGTGACTAATTCACCCCTCCACTTT.

The chain is built from TRBV15 and TRBJ2-5, with 7 positions matching TRBD2. In germline, CDR1 is LNHNV, CDR2 YYDKDF (reference sequence). CDR3 length: 13 amino acids. V was clipped by 5 bases and J by 5 bases; unmatched bases: 5. CDR3 amino acids: CATSPTREETQYF. CDR3 bases: TGTGCCACCAGCCCGACGCGGGAGGAGACCCAGTACTTC.

The chain recombines TRBV6-5 with TRBJ1-4, with 10 bases aligning to TRBD1. V was pared by 0 bases and J by 8 bases, with 3 bases of the junction left unmatched. Germline-derived CDR1 and CDR2 are MNHEY and SVGAGI. This CDR3 spans 15 amino acids. The CDR3 loop is CASSYSGTGVEKLFF. The CDR3 DNA reads TGTGCCAGCAGTTACTCGGGGACAGGGGTCGAAAAACTGTTTTTT.

V and J are TRBV14 and TRBJ2-1; a weak D match, TRBD2 (6 bases). CDR1 SGHDN and CDR2 FVKESK come from the germline V gene. Trimming pared 4 bases from V and 6 bases from J, leaving 16 bases between. CDR3 length: 15 amino acids. Here the CDR3 DNA reads TGTGCCAGCAGCCCCATTAGCGGTATAGGCAATGAGCAGTTCTTC. Its translation is CASSPISGIGNEQFF. Looking up the rest from reference TRBV14 and TRBJ2-1 gives the full variable domain: EAGVTQFPSHSVIEKGQTVTLRCDPISGHDNLYWYRRVMGKEIKFLLHFVKESKQDESGMPNNRFLAERTGGTYSTLKVQPAELEDSGVYFCASSPISGIGNEQFFGPGTRLTVL.

The rearrangement links TRBV30 to TRBJ1-6; possibly TRBD1 for D (6 bases). The CDR3 has 13 residues. Germline loops: CDR1 GTSNPN, CDR2 SVGIG (reference sequence). V was pared by 4 bases and J by 9 bases, with 13 bases between. CDR3 protein: CAWNPTGRSPLHF. CDR3 nucleotide sequence: TGTGCCTGGAACCCAACAGGGCGTTCACCCCTCCACTTT. Full variable domain (remainder filled in from reference TRBV30 and TRBJ1-6): SQTIHQWPATLVQPVGSPLSLECTVEGTSNPNLYWYRQAAGRGLQLLFYSVGIGQISSEVPQNLSASRPQDRQFILSSKKLLLSDSGFYLCAWNPTGRSPLHFGNGTRLTVT.

This clone was found once. The CDR3 sequence: CATSEGRYSNQPQHF. CDR3 coding DNA: TGTGCCACCAGTGAAGGCAGGTATAGCAATCAGCCCCAGCATTTT. The gene calls are TRBV24-1 and TRBJ1-5; D is unclear. Trimming shortened V by 4 bases and J by 0 bases, and 9 bases separated the two germline ends. The CDR3 covers 15 residues. CDR1 KGHDR and CDR2 SFDVKD come from the germline V gene.

The chain couples TRBV29-1 to TRBJ2-1; D remains ambiguous. The germline V and J ends were trimmed by 4 bases and 5 bases, with 12 bases remaining between them. The CDR3 sequence is 13 residues long. The V gene's germline CDR1 is SQVTM and CDR2 ANQGSEA. CDR3 loop: CSVVSSRDNEQFF. CDR3 sequence (DNA): TGCAGCGTTGTATCTAGTAGAGACAATGAGCAGTTCTTC.

The chain couples TRBV5-1 to TRBJ1-6; possible D gene TRBD1, 5 bases. V was trimmed by 0 bases and J by 6 bases, leaving 10 bases between them. The germline gives CDR1 SGHRS, CDR2 YFSETQ. The CDR3 length is 15 residues. The CDR3 loop is CASSLEAGSNSPLHF. In nucleotides, the CDR3 is TGCGCCAGCAGCTTGGAGGCAGGGTCTAATTCACCCCTCCACTTT.

V is TRBV7-9 and J is TRBJ2-3; D ambiguous. Deletions cut 5 bases from V and 2 bases from J, with 5 bases between. The germline gives CDR1 SEHNR, CDR2 FQNEAQ (reference sequence). CDR3 size: 12 residues. DNA for the CDR3: TGTGCCAGCAGCCTTTCCACAGATACGCAGTATTTT. Residues: CASSLSTDTQYF.

The chain carries TRBV5-1 and TRBJ2-5; no reliable D call. The CDR3 contains 14 residues. The germline V gene has CDR1 SGHRS and CDR2 YFSETQ. V was trimmed by 0 bases and J by 2 bases, leaving 8 bases between them. The CDR3 region is CASSLDLNQETQYF. CDR3 DNA sequence: TGCGCCAGCAGCTTGGACCTAAATCAAGAGACCCAGTACTTC.

The chain couples TRBV7-6 to TRBJ1-5, with 9 bases fitting TRBD1. This CDR3 is 16 amino acids long. Germline CDR1 is SGHVS and CDR2 is FNYEAQ. J gave up 6 bases and V 4 bases, and 10 bases lay outside the gene matches. DNA of the CDR3: TGTGCCAGCAGCTCCTTAACAGGGGGCTTTGGTCAGCCCCAGCATTTT. It translates to CASSSLTGGFGQPQHF.

The CDR3 sequence: CSVEGLKTGSYGYTF. Written as DNA, the CDR3 is TGCAGCGTTGAGGGATTAAAGACAGGATCCTATGGCTACACCTTC. The V call is TRBV29-1, the J call TRBJ1-2, with D perhaps TRBD1 (6 bases). From germline, CDR1 is SQVTM and CDR2 ANQGSEA. V was trimmed by 3 bases and J by 4 bases, leaving 18 bases between them. CDR3 length equals 15 residues.

This clone was recorded at least ten times. V usage is TRBV5-1 and J usage is TRBJ2-7; 8 bases fit TRBD1. J gave up 3 bases and V 0 bases, and 2 bases lay outside the gene matches. Germline V CDR1 and CDR2: SGHRS, YFSETQ. The CDR3 loop spans 14 amino acids. In DNA form, the CDR3 reads TGCGCCAGCAGCTTGGTCAGGGGGCTCTACGAGCAGTACTTC. Residues: CASSLVRGLYEQYF.